Listed below are T cell receptor beta chains from one sample, sequenced in a study of T cells after yellow fever vaccination. Using its own MiXCR run on the 5' RACE reads, TCRdb lists one record per CDR3 protein. This sample carries 450,000 to 650,000 distinct CDR3 sequences, 13% of them seen once, and the ten largest clones take roughly 13%. Source: PBMCs, taken on the day of the yellow fever booster vaccination. Receptors originate from a man aged 30 to 39 who received the YFV17D yellow fever vaccine. The CDR3 runs from the conserved cysteine through the conserved F or W. D genes are given only for firm matches. Rows give clone size only sometimes, using once, few, many, or a class for an expanded clone.

TRBJ1-5 NA few TRBV12-3/TRBV12-4 TGTGCCAGCAGCCCGGGACGGGATCAGCCCCAGCATTTT CASSPGRDQPQHF
TRBJ2-1 NA few TRBV7-9 TGTGCCAGCAGCCCCTGGACCAATGAGCAGTTCTTC CASSPWTNEQFF
TRBJ2-1 TRBD1 few TRBV5-1 TGCGCCAGCAGCTTAGGACAGGGTTTGTTTGGTGAGCAGTTCTTC CASSLGQGLFGEQFF
TRBJ2-5 NA NA TRBV25-1 TGTGCCAGCAGTGGATCCGGTATCCAAGAGACCCAGTACTTC CASSGSGIQETQYF
TRBJ2-1 NA NA TRBV20-1 TGCAGTGCAACACTAGCCTATGAGCAGTTCTTC CSATLAYEQFF
TRBJ2-1 NA NA TRBV12-3/TRBV12-4 TGTGCCAGCATAATCCTCCGCAATGAGCAGTTCTTC CASIILRNEQFF
TRBJ1-5 NA few TRBV7-2 TGTGCCAGCAGTCAACAGGGAATCGTGAGTGAGCCCCAGCATTTT CASSQQGIVSEPQHF
TRBJ2-6 NA NA TRBV7-6 TGTGCCAGCAGCTTAAGATCGCGGGCCTCTGGGGCCAACGTCCTGACTTTC CASSLRSRASGANVLTF
TRBJ2-3 TRBD2 few TRBV7-9 TGTGCCAGCAGCTTGAGACTAGCGGGAGGGACAGATACGCAGTATTTT CASSLRLAGGTDTQYF
TRBJ2-7 NA few TRBV7-9 TGTGCCAGCAGCTCATTAGCGCAGGGATACGAGCAGTACTTC CASSSLAQGYEQYF
TRBJ2-3 TRBD2 few TRBV7-2 TGTGCCAGCAGCTTAGCCGGGACTAGTCCCGGAGATACGCAGTATTTT CASSLAGTSPGDTQYF
TRBJ1-4 TRBD1 few TRBV2 TGTGCCAGCAGTGAAGGGGGACAGAGAAATGAAAAACTGTTTTTT CASSEGGQRNEKLFF
TRBJ2-7 NA few TRBV20-1 TGCAGTGCTAGCGTGCAACTCTACGAGCAGTACTTC CSASVQLYEQYF
TRBJ1-6 NA few TRBV12-3/TRBV12-4 TGTGCCAGCAGTTTAGCGGGTTATAATTCACCCCTCCACTTT CASSLAGYNSPLHF
TRBJ2-3 NA NA TRBV15 TGTGCCACCCAACCCCGTTCGACACGGGCTACAGATACGCAGTATTTT CATQPRSTRATDTQYF
TRBJ2-3 TRBD2 NA TRBV20-1 TGCAGTGCCCCCCGGGCGGGAGAGACAGATACGCAGTATTTT CSAPRAGETDTQYF
TRBJ2-7 NA NA TRBV4-3 TGCGCCAGCAGCCCCGTTAGCGGCTTCGGGGGCGAGCAGTACTTC CASSPVSGFGGEQYF
TRBJ2-5 NA many TRBV6-5 TGTGCCAGCAGTTACTCGCAGGGGCGCGGGCGAGAGACCCAGTACTTC CASSYSQGRGRETQYF
TRBJ2-5 TRBD2 NA TRBV7-8 TGTGCCAGCAGCTTAGCGGGGGCTAGCGGGAGTCAGACCCAGTACTTC CASSLAGASGSQTQYF
TRBJ2-3 TRBD2 NA TRBV4-3 TGCGCCAGACCCGATCAAAGCGGGAGGGCAATCACAGATACGCAGTATTTT CARPDQSGRAITDTQYF
TRBJ2-7 NA NA TRBV6-1 TGTGCCAGCAGCACACGGGGGCCTCCCTACGAGCAGTACTTC CASSTRGPPYEQYF
TRBJ2-7 NA few TRBV29-1 TGCAGCACCCCTGGGGGGGCAGGGGAGCAGTACTTC CSTPGGAGEQYF
TRBJ2-3 NA NA TRBV20-1 TGCTGTGCTGGAAAGGGGACTTCTAGCACAGATACGCAGTATTTT CCAGKGTSSTDTQYF
TRBJ2-1 NA NA TRBV3-1 TGTGCCAGCAGCCAAAAAGTCTGGAGCTCCTACAATGAGCAGTTCTTC CASSQKVWSSYNEQFF
TRBJ1-5 NA NA TRBV5-1 TGCGCCAGCAGCTCGGGACACCAAAATCAGCCCCAGCATTTT CASSSGHQNQPQHF